The 13 T cell receptor beta chains presented below share a single source sample, sequenced in a study of regulatory T cells in long-lasting Graves disease (dated by TCRdb to about 2021). To prepare the library, multiplex PCR was applied. Sequencing instrument: Illumina HiSeq 4000. TCR beta libraries were built with iRepertoire HTBI primers and Arm-PCR amplification of CDR3 regions. TCRdb redid the processing of the public reads, applying fastp at Q25 and MiXCR, and retained in-frame beta chains. One record per CDR3 amino acid sequence lists the most common genes and DNA. Within this sample are 400,000 to 500,000 distinct CDR3 sequences, with 11% to 15% of them counted one time only. The top ten hold approximately 15% of the sample. The time point label here, explained by the study, means: newly diagnosed GD, antithyroid drugs for less than 3 months. For both TCR sequencing and RNA sequencing, RNA was extracted from PBMCs using TRIzol.

These data were likewise used in another study, on T cells in Graves' hyperthyroidism and ophthalmopathy.

The starting material was peripheral blood mononuclear cells (PBMCs), obtained at new diagnosis, from a patient treated with antithyroid drugs. The origin of the receptors is a woman between 50 and 59 years old with Graves disease. Donor details come from another sample of the same person, matched by shared clones.

This clonotype was seen at least ten times. The rearrangement uses TRBV28 and TRBJ2-7; TRBD1 aligns across 10 bases. Germline loops: CDR1 MDHEN, CDR2 SYDVKM. V shed 6 bases and J 4 bases; nucleotides not matched to a gene: 9. CDR3 length: 15 residues. As DNA, the CDR3 is TGTGCCAGCAGGACAGGGGGCGCGGAACCATACGAGCAGTACTTC. Its translation: CASRTGGAEPYEQYF.

This clonotype was counted at least ten times. The rearrangement uses TRBV3-1 and TRBJ1-1; D is unclear. The V end lost 6 bases, the J end lost 1 base, and 6 bases lay between the germline ends. CDR1 and CDR2 from the germline V gene are LGHDT and YNNKEL (reference sequence). The CDR3 sequence is 12 residues long. CDR3 region: CASRDPNTEAFF. The CDR3 region has the DNA TGTGCCAGCAGGGATCCGAACACTGAAGCTTTCTTT.

The rearrangement links TRBV7-9 to TRBJ1-1; TRBD1 matches 7 bases. The CDR3 covers 14 residues. The junction had 8 bases not matched to a gene; V was cut back by 8 bases and J by 2 bases. Germline CDR1 reads SEHNR; CDR2 reads FQNEAQ (reference sequence). Here the CDR3 DNA reads TGTGCCAGCGGGAATCACAGGGGTAACACTGAAGCTTTCTTT. Translation gives CASGNHRGNTEAFF.

This clonotype was counted only a few times. CDR3 sequence: CASSGNGRYNEQFF. Written as DNA, the CDR3 is TGTGCCAGCAGTGGGAACGGGAGGTACAATGAGCAGTTCTTC. The chain links TRBV6-1 to TRBJ2-1; 7 nucleotides agree with TRBD2. Germline V gives CDR1 MNHNS, CDR2 SASEGT. This CDR3 contains 14 residues. J lost 4 bases, V lost 4 bases, and 4 bases had no gene match.

This clonotype came up many times. V usage is TRBV12-3 or TRBV12-4 and J usage is TRBJ2-7; D not certain. The V end lost 7 bases, the J end lost 3 bases, and 10 bases lay between the germline ends. This CDR3 region has 12 residues. CDR3 residues: CASTKQGYEQYF. The CDR3 nucleotides are TGTGCCAGCACCAAACAAGGCTACGAGCAGTACTTC.

This clonotype was detected many times. The chain is built from TRBV18 and TRBJ2-3, with TRBD2 matching 13 bases. Germline V gene lookup returns CDR1 KGHSH and CDR2 LQKENI. The J segment lost 5 bases and the V segment lost 2 bases, leaving 7 bases of the junction unmatched. This CDR3 has 17 residues. The CDR3 DNA sequence: TGTGCCAGCTCACCAGGACTAGCGGGAGCCCTGGGAGATACGCAGTATTTT. Protein: CASSPGLAGALGDTQYF.

J is TRBJ2-2 and V is TRBV4-1; 8 nucleotides agree with TRBD2. Trimming took 8 bases from V and 4 from J; bases not matched to a gene: 12. This CDR3 comprises 16 residues. In germline, CDR1 is MGHRA, CDR2 YSYEKL. CDR3 in amino acids: CASLISTTSATGELFF. The DNA of the CDR3 is TGCGCCAGCCTAATTTCTACGACTAGCGCCACCGGGGAGCTGTTTTTT.

Concerning this clonotype: The junction departs from the called germline gene at one end, perhaps through a read error. The chain links TRBV5-1 to TRBJ2-2; TRBD1 is a possible D gene (5 bases). Germline CDR1 reads SGHRS; CDR2 reads YFSETQ. The CDR3 extends over 16 amino acids. The CDR3 protein is CASSSVPGFKSGELFF. The CDR3 DNA reads TGTGCCAGCAGCTCGGTACCAGGGTTTAAATCCGGGGAGCTGTTTTTT. The whole variable domain, filled in from reference TRBV5-1 and TRBJ2-2, reads KAGVTQTPRYLIKTRGQQVTLSCSPISGHRSVSWYQQTPGQGLQFLFEYFSETQRNKGNFPGRFSGRQFSNSRSEMNVSTLELGDSALYLCASSSVPGFKSGELFFGEGSRLTVL.

The gene calls are TRBV20-1 and TRBJ2-2; either TRBD1 or TRBD2 may fit D (5 bases each). Per the germline V gene, CDR1 is DFQATT and CDR2 is SNEGSKA (reference sequence). The V gene lost 5 bases and the J gene lost 4 bases, with 17 bases spanning the gap. There are 15 residues in the CDR3. The CDR3 bases are TGCAGTGCTCGGGGACCGCCTTTAGGCACCGGGGAGCTGTTTTTT. Amino acid sequence: CSARGPPLGTGELFF.

This clonotype has ten or more counts. This rearrangement joins TRBV6-1 to TRBJ2-1, with 10 positions matching TRBD2. The CDR3 is 20 residues long. Germline CDR1 is MNHNS and CDR2 is SASEGT. Trimming cost V 7 bases and J 3 bases; bases outside gene matches: 21. Here the CDR3 DNA reads TGTGCCAGCAACAATATGTTGGATGGGCTAGCGGGAGCTTACTACAATGAGCAGTTCTTC. Residues: CASNNMLDGLAGAYYNEQFF.

This clonotype was detected a few times. The chain uses TRBV2 and TRBJ2-1; TRBD2 might be the D (7 bases). CDR3 length: 12 residues. V lost 7 bases and J 8 bases, leaving 12 bases between the germline ends. CDR1 and CDR2 (germline): SNHLY, FYNNEI. CDR3: CASMRGRHEQFF. The CDR3 DNA reads as TGTGCCAGCATGCGGGGGCGCCATGAGCAGTTCTTC.

This clonotype occurred many times. The chain links TRBV6-1 to TRBJ1-5; TRBD1 matches 8 bases. The V gene end was trimmed by 8 bases and the J gene end by 6 bases; junction bases not matched to a gene: 12. Germline V CDR1 and CDR2: MNHNS, SASEGT. The CDR3 consists of 15 residues. CDR3 DNA: TGTGCCAGCCGACCGACAGGGGTGATTATTCAGCCCCAGCATTTT. Translated: CASRPTGVIIQPQHF.

The table lists this clonotype with many counts. This sequence joins TRBV6-1 and TRBJ2-7; 11 bases match TRBD2. Germline CDR1 reads MNHNS; CDR2 reads SASEGT. The CDR3 contains 15 residues. Trimming removed 6 bases from V and 3 bases from J; junction bases left unmatched: 7. CDR3 in DNA: TGTGCCAGCAGGAGAGAGGGGACTAGCGGCTACGAGCAGTACTTC. Protein sequence: CASRREGTSGYEQYF.